This TCR beta chain is from a study of T cell repertoires in cytomegalovirus infection. Study in general: CMV infection plus the matching HLA type was flagged by public TCR beta signatures.

Study-level findings and limits: Cumulative public TCR beta family frequency identified CMV carriers with the relevant HLA.

Using its own MiXCR run on the reads, TCRdb lists one record per CDR3 protein. The sample lists roughly 200,000 distinct CDR3 sequences, about a tenth occurring once. Per germline, CDR1 MNHNS and CDR2 SASEGT. V lost 5 bases and J 2 bases, leaving 5 bases between the germline ends. The CDR3 is 12 amino acids. This clonotype was seen only a few times. The antigen remains undetermined. The receptor's source is a human donor in good health (CMV status not recorded). Some clones in this sample may be carry-over from other donors' samples. What was sequenced was PBMCs. The chain is built from TRBV6-1 and TRBJ2-3; no clear D. DNA for the CDR3: TGTGCCAGCAGTCGACACACAGATACGCAGTATTTT. This encodes CASSRHTDTQYF.